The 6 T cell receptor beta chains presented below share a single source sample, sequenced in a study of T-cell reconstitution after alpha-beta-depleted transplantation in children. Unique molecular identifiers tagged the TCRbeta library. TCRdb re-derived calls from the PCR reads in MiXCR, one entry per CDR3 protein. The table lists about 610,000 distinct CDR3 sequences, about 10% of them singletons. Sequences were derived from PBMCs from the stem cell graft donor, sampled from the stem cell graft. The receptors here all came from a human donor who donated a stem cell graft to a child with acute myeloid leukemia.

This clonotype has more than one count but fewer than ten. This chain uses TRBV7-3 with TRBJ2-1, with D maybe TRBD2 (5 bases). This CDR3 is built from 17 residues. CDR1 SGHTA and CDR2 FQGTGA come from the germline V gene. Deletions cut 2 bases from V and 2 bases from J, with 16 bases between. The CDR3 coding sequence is TGTGCCAGCAGCTTATTCGTGGGCGGACTTGCCTACAATGAGCAGTTCTTC. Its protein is CASSLFVGGLAYNEQFF. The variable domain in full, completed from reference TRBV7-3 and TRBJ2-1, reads GAGVSQTPSNKVTEKGKYVELRCDPISGHTALYWYRQSLGQGPEFLIYFQGTGAADDSGLPNDRFFAVRPEGSVSTLKIQRTERGDSAVYLCASSLFVGGLAYNEQFFGPGTRLTVL.

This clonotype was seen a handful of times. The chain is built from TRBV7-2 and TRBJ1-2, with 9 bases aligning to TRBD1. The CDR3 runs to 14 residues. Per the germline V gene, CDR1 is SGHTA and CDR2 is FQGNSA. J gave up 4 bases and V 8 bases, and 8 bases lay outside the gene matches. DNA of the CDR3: TGTGCCAGCGAAACCCCGGGACAGGGCTATGGCTACACCTTC. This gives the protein CASETPGQGYGYTF.

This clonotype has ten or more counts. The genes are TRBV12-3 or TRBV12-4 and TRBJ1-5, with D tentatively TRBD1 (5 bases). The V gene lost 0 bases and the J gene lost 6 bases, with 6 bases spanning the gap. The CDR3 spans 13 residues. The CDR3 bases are TGTGCCAGCAGTTTAGCAGGGGTTCAGCCCCAGCATTTT. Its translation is CASSLAGVQPQHF.

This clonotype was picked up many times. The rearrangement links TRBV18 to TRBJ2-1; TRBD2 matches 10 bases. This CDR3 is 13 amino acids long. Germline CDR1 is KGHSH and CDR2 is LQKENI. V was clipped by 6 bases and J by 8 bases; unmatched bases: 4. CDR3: CASSGTSDYEQFF. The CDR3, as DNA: TGTGCCAGCTCCGGGACTAGCGATTATGAGCAGTTCTTC.

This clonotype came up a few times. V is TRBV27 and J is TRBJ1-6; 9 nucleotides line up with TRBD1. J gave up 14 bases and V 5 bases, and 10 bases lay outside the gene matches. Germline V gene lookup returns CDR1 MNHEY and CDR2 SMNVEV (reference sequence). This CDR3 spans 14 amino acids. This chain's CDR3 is CASSPGTGLRALHF. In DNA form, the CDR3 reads TGTGCCAGCAGTCCTGGGACAGGGCTTCGGGCCCTCCACTTT.

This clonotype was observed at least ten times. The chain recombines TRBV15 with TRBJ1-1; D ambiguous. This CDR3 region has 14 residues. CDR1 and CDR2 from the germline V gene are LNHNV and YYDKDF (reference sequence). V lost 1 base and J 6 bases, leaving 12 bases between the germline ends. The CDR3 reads CATSRAAASAEAFF. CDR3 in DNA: TGTGCCACCAGCAGAGCGGCGGCGTCTGCTGAAGCTTTCTTT.